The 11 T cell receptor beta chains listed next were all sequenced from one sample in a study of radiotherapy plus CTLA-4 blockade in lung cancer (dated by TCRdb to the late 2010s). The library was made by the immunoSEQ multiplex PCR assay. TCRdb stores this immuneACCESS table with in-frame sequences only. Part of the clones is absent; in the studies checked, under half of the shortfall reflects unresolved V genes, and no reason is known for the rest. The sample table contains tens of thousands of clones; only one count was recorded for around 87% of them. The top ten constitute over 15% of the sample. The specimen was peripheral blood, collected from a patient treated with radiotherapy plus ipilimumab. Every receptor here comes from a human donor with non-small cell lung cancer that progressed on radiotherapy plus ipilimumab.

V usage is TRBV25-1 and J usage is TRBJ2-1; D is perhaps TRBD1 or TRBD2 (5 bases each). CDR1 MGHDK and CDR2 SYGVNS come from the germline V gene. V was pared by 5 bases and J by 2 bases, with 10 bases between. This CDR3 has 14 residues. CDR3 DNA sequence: TGTGCCAGCAGTTCCGGGGACCCCTACAATGAGCAGTTCTTC. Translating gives CASSSGDPYNEQFF. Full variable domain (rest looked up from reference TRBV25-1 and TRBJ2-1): EADIYQTPRYLVIGTGKKITLECSQTMGHDKMYWYQQDPGMELHLIHYSYGVNSTEKGDLSSESTVSRIRTEHFPLTLESARPSHTSQYLCASSSGDPYNEQFFGPGTRLTVL.

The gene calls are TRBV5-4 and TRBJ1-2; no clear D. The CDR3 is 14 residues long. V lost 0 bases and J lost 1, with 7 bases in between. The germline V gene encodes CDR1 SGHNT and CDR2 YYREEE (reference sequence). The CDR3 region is CASSLADFNYGYTF. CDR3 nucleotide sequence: TGTGCCAGCAGCTTGGCGGACTTTAACTATGGCTACACCTTC.

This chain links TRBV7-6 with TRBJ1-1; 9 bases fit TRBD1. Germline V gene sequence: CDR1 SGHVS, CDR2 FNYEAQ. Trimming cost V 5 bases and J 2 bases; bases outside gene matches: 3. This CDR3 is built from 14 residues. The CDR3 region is CASSTGGINTEAFF. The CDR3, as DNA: TGTGCCAGCAGCACAGGGGGCATTAACACTGAAGCTTTCTTT. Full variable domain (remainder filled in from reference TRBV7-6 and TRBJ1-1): GAGVSQSPRYKVTKRGQDVALRCDPISGHVSLYWYRQALGQGPEFLTYFNYEAQQDKSGLPNDRFSAERPEGSISTLTIQRTEQRDSAMYRCASSTGGINTEAFFGQGTRLTVV.

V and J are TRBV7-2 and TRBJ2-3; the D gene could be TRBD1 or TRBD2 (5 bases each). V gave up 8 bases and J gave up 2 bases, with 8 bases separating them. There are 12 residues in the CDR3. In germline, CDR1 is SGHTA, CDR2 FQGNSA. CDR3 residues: CASRGSTDTQYF. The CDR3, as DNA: TGTGCCAGCCGGGGCTCCACAGATACGCAGTATTTT. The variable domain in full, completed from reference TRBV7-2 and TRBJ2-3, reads GAGVSQSPSNKVTEKGKDVELRCDPISGHTALYWYRQSLGQGLEFLIYFQGNSAPDKSGLPSDRFSAERTGGSVSTLTIQRTQQEDSAVYLCASRGSTDTQYFGPGTRLTVL.

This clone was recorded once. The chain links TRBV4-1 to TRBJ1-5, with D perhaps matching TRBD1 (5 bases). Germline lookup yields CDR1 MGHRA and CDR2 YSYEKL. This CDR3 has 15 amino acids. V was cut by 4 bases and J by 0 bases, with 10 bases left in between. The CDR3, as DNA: TGCGCCAGCAGCCTTGTAGGGGATAGCAATCAGCCCCAGCATTTT. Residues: CASSLVGDSNQPQHF.

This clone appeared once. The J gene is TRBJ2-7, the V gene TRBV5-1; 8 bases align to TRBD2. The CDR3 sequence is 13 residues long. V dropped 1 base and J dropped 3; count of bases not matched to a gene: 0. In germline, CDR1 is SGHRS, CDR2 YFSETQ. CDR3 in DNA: TGCGCCAGCAGCTTGAGCGGGGGCTACGAGCAGTACTTC. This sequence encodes CASSLSGGYEQYF. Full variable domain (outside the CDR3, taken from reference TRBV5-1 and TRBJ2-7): KAGVTQTPRYLIKTRGQQVTLSCSPISGHRSVSWYQQTPGQGLQFLFEYFSETQRNKGNFPGRFSGRQFSNSRSEMNVSTLELGDSALYLCASSLSGGYEQYFGPGTRLTVT.

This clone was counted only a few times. The CDR3 nucleotides are TGTGCCAGCAGCTTAGAGGACAGTCAGGGAATGGAGCAGTACTTC. Encoded protein: CASSLEDSQGMEQYF. The rearrangement uses TRBV7-2 and TRBJ2-7, with D perhaps matching TRBD1 (6 bases). The V end lost 1 base, the J end lost 7 bases, and 17 bases lay between the germline ends. The CDR3 loop spans 15 amino acids. Germline values: CDR1 SGHTA, CDR2 FQGNSA.

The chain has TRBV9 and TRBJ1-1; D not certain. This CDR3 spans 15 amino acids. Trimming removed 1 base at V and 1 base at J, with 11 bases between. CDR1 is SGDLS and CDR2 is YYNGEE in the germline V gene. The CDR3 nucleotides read TGTGCCAGCAGCGTACTCGGGGAGGGGAACACTGAAGCTTTCTTT. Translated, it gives CASSVLGEGNTEAFF.

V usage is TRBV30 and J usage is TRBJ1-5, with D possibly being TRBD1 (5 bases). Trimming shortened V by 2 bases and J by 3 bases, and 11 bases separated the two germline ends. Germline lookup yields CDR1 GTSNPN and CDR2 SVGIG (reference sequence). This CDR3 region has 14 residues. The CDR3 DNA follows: TGTGCCTGGAGTACAGGATCAGACAATCAGCCCCAGCATTTT. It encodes CAWSTGSDNQPQHF.

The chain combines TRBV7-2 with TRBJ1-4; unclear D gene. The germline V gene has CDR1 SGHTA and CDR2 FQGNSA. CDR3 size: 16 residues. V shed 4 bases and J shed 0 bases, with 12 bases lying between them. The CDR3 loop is CASSSWGYSTNEKLFF. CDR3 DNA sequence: TGTGCCAGCAGCTCGTGGGGATATTCAACTAATGAAAAACTGTTTTTT.

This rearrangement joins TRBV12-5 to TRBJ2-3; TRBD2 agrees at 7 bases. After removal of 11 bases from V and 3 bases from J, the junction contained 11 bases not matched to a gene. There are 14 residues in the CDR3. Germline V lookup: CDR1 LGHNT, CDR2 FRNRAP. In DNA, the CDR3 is TGTGCTTCCGCCCCGTGGACTAGTACAGATACGCAGTATTTT. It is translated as CASAPWTSTDTQYF. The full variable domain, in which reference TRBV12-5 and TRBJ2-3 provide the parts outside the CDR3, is DARVTQTPRHKVTEMGQEVTMRCQPILGHNTVFWYRQTMMQGLELLAYFRNRAPLDDSGMPKDRFSAEMPDATLATLKIQPSEPRDSAVYFCASAPWTSTDTQYFGPGTRLTVL.